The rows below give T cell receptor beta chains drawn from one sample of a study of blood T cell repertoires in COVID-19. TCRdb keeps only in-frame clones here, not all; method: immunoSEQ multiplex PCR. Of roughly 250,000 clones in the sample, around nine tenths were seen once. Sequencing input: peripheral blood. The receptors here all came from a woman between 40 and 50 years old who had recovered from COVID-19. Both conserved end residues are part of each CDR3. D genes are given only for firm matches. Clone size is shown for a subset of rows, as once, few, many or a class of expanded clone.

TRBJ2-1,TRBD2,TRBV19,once,TGTGCCAGCAGTTTCTCATCGACTAGCGGTTCCTACAATGAGCAGTTCTTC,CASSFSSTSGSYNEQFF
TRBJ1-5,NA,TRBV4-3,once,TGCGCCAGCAGCCAAGAGGCCACTAGCAATCAGCCCCAGCATTTT,CASSQEATSNQPQHF
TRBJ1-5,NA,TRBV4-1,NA,TGCGCCAGCAGCCAAGTCAGTTATAGCAATCAGCCCCAGCATTTT,CASSQVSYSNQPQHF
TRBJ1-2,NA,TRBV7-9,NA,TGTGCCAGCAGCTTAGACGGGGGGTCTGGCTACACCTTC,CASSLDGGSGYTF
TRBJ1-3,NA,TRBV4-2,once,TGTGCCAGCAGCCCCGCCGGGGGGGGGATCTCTGGAAACACCATATATTTT,CASSPAGGGISGNTIYF
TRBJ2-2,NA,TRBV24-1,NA,TGTGCCACCCGACCCGGGACACAAAACACCGGGGAGCTGTTTTTT,CATRPGTQNTGELFF
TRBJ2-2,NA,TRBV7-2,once,TGTGCCAGCAGCCTTAGTACTAACACCGGGGAGCTGTTTTTT,CASSLSTNTGELFF
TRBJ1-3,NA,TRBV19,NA,TGTGCCAGTAGTCCTAGAAGCTCTGGAAACACCATATATTTT,CASSPRSSGNTIYF
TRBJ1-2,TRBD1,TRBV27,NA,TGTGCCAGCACTTTTAGGATGCCCGGGACAGAATATGGCTACACCTTC,CASTFRMPGTEYGYTF
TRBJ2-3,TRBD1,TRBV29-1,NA,TGCAGCGTTACTACAGGGGGAGGTACAGATACGCAGTATTTT,CSVTTGGGTDTQYF
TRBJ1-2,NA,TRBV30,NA,TGTGCCTGGCCCGACCAGGACTATGGCTACACCTTC,CAWPDQDYGYTF
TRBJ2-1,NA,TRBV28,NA,TGTGCCAGCAGTTCTCTACACGGGATAAGATACAATGAGCAGTTCTTC,CASSSLHGIRYNEQFF
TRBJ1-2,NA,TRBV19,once,TGTGCCAGTAGTAAGCGGGAACAGACCTCTAACTATGGCCACACCTTC,CASSKREQTSNYGHTF
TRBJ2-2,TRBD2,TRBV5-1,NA,TGCGCCAGCAGCTTGGGACTAGCGGTAAACACCGGGGAGCTGTTTTTT,CASSLGLAVNTGELFF
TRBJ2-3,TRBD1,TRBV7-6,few,TGTGCCAGCAGCCCCGGGACAGGGGTTGGCACAGATACGCAGTATTTT,CASSPGTGVGTDTQYF
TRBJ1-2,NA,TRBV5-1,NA,TGCGCCAGCAGCACCTCGGGGGGACTAAATGGCTACACCTTC,CASSTSGGLNGYTF
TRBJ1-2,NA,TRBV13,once,TGTGCCAGCAGCGAGCACGGGAGGGTGGTCTATGGCTACACCTTC,CASSEHGRVVYGYTF
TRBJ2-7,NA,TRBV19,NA,TGTGCCAGTAGTATAAGGCCCGGGTCCTACGAGCAGTACTTC,CASSIRPGSYEQYF
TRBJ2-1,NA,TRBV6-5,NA,TGTGCCAGCAGACTACGGGGGGCCGGGTACAATGAGCAGTTCTTC,CASRLRGAGYNEQFF
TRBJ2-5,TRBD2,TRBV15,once,TGTGCCACCAGTCGTCTAGCGGGGGGGTTCCAAGAGACCCAGTACTTC,CATSRLAGGFQETQYF
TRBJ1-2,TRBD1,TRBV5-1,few,TGCGCCAGCAGCCAAGGACAGGGTGTTTATGGCTACACCTTC,CASSQGQGVYGYTF
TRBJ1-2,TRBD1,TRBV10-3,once,TGTGCCACCCGGGACAGCCCCAGCTACACCTTC,CATRDSPSYTF
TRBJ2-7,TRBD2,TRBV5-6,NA,TGTGCCAGCAGCCTATCACTAGCGCGAGCCTACGAGCAGTACTTC,CASSLSLARAYEQYF
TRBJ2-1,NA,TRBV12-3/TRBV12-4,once,TGTGCCAGCAGTTCGGAGGCACGTGAGCAGTTCTTC,CASSSEAREQFF
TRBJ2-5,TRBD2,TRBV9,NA,TGTGCCAGCAGCGATCGCGGGGGATCAGGGACCCAGTACTTC,CASSDRGGSGTQYF
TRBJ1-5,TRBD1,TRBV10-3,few,TGTGCCATCAGTGACCGGCCAGGGGGCAACAATCAGCCCCAGCATTTT,CAISDRPGGNNQPQHF
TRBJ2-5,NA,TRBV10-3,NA,TGTGCCATCAGTGAGTCGACAGGTAGCGAGACCCAGTACTTC,CAISESTGSETQYF
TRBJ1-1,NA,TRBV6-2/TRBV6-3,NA,TGTGCCAGCAGTTCGCACCTCGGGGGCACTGAAGCTTTCTTT,CASSSHLGGTEAFF
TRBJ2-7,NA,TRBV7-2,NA,TGTGCCAGCAGCTTAATGGCTCGACAGTTCTACGAGCAGTACTTC,CASSLMARQFYEQYF
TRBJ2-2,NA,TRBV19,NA,TGTGCCAGTAGTATAGTCCACAGTATAGACACCGGGGAGCTGTTTTTT,CASSIVHSIDTGELFF
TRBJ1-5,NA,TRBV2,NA,TGTGCCAGCAGACCCGAGGGAGGGGGCAATCAGCCCCAGCATTTT,CASRPEGGGNQPQHF
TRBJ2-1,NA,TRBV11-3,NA,TGTGCCAGCAGCTTACAGGGAACACCCAATGAGCAGTTCTTC,CASSLQGTPNEQFF
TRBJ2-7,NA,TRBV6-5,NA,TGTGCCAGCAGACGAGATGGCGAGCAGTACTTC,CASRRDGEQYF
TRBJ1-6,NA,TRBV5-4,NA,TGTGCCAGCAGCTTCGGCACCGGACAGCCAAATTCACCCCTCCACTTT,CASSFGTGQPNSPLHF
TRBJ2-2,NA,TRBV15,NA,TGTGCCACCAGCAGGACGAGGGTCACCGGGGAGCTGTTTTTT,CATSRTRVTGELFF
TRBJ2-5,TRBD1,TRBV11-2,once,TGTGCCAGCAGCATGGGACAGGGTCAAGAAGAGACCCAGTACTTC,CASSMGQGQEETQYF
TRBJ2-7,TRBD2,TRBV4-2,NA,TGTGCCAGCAGCCAAGAAGGGCGGGGGGACCGACGGGGGCAGTACTTC,CASSQEGRGDRRGQYF